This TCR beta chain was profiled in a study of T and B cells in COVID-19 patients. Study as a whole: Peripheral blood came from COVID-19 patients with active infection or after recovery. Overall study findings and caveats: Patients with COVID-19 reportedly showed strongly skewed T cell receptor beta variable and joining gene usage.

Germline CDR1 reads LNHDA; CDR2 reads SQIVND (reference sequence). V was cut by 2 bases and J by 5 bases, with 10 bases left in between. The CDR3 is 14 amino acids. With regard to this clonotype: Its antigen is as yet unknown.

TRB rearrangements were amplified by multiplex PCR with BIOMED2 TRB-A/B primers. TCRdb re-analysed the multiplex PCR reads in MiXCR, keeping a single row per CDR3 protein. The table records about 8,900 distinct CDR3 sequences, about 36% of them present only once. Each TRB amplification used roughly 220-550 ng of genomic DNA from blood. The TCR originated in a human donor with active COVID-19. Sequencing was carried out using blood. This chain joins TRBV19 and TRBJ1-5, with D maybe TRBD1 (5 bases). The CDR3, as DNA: TGTGCCAGTAGTATAATGGTGGGGGATCAGCCCCAGCATTTT. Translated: CASSIMVGDQPQHF.